The 8 T cell receptor beta chains in this list originate from one sample, sequenced in a study of CD8 T cells in ankylosing spondylitis. TCRdb recomputed calls from the 5' RACE reads with MiXCR, one row per CDR3 protein. The sample gives roughly 130,000 distinct CDR3 sequences, more than 7% of which show up once; under 7.5% is in the top ten. Sequencing was performed on synovial fluid, either unsorted or a sorted T cell fraction (not recorded which). The receptors stem from a male donor with ankylosing spondylitis.

CDR3 sequence reads: CASSLTGLSPLHF. Written as DNA, the CDR3 is TGTGCCAGCAGCTTGACGGGCCTTTCACCCCTCCACTTT. The chain has TRBV12-3 or TRBV12-4 and TRBJ1-6; D not certain. The V gene lost 6 bases and the J gene lost 9 bases, with 12 bases spanning the gap. The CDR3 has 13 amino acids.

CDR3 residues: CASVTDKELRRDPEAFF. The CDR3 DNA is TGTGCCAGCGTGACAGATAAAGAACTGCGAAGGGACCCTGAAGCTTTCTTT. This chain joins TRBV6-1 and TRBJ1-1; a weak D match, TRBD1 (5 bases). The germline gives CDR1 MNHNS, CDR2 SASEGT. The CDR3 spans 17 residues. Trimming stripped 8 bases from V and 6 bases from J, with 28 bases between.

This clonotype was counted ten times or more. The rearrangement uses TRBV29-1 and TRBJ2-7; 9 positions agree with TRBD1. Germline loops: CDR1 SQVTM, CDR2 ANQGSEA. The CDR3 loop spans 13 amino acids. V lost 7 bases to trimming and J lost 1 base; unmatched junction nucleotides: 5. The CDR3 coding sequence is TGCAGCGCATGCGGGACAGGGTCCTACGAGCAGTACTTC. It is translated as CSACGTGSYEQYF.

This clonotype was counted only a few times. The rearrangement uses TRBV7-9 and TRBJ2-7, with D perhaps matching TRBD1 (6 bases). The CDR3 is 15 amino acids. The germline V gene encodes CDR1 SEHNR and CDR2 FQNEAQ (reference sequence). V was pared by 6 bases and J by 2 bases, with 17 bases between. This CDR3 is CASRRLQGFAYEQYF. DNA for the CDR3: TGTGCCAGCAGACGGCTACAGGGTTTCGCCTACGAGCAGTACTTC.

J is TRBJ2-7 and V is TRBV20-1; D uncertain. Germline CDR1 and CDR2: DFQATT and SNEGSKA (reference sequence). Trimming took 5 bases from V and 3 from J, leaving 5 bases between them. The CDR3 consists of 10 residues. The CDR3 sequence is CSADNYEQYF. CDR3 DNA: TGCAGTGCTGACAACTACGAGCAGTACTTC.

The rearrangement joins TRBV20-1 to TRBJ2-1, with a possible D match to TRBD1 (6 bases). The V end lost 4 bases, the J end lost 6 bases, and 13 bases lay between the germline ends. The CDR3 has 13 amino acids. Germline V CDR1 and CDR2: DFQATT, SNEGSKA (reference sequence). The CDR3 is CSATGQRGNEQFF. Written as DNA, the CDR3 is TGCAGTGCTACTGGACAGAGAGGCAATGAGCAGTTCTTC.

This rearrangement joins TRBV5-1 to TRBJ1-1, with D uncertain. The CDR3 consists of 15 residues. Trimming cost V 1 base and J 3 bases, with 13 bases left between them. Germline assignment: CDR1 SGHRS and CDR2 YFSETQ. In DNA form, the CDR3 reads TGCGCCAGCAGCTTGCTCTTGGTCGGGGACACTGAAGCTTTCTTT. Translation gives CASSLLLVGDTEAFF.

This clonotype has a count of ten or more. The chain is built from TRBV15 and TRBJ2-7, with TRBD2 matching 8 bases. This CDR3 has 13 amino acids. V lost 5 bases and J lost 5; bases outside the gene matches: 5. Germline V gene lookup returns CDR1 LNHNV and CDR2 YYDKDF (reference sequence). The CDR3 DNA reads TGTGCCACCAGCCGACAAGCGGGAGACGAGCAGTACTTC. This encodes CATSRQAGDEQYF.